The clone carrying this T cell receptor beta chain was seen a few times. The data originate from a study of T cells in Graves' hyperthyroidism and ophthalmopathy. Stability of Graves' hyperthyroidism was defined as absent ophthalmopathy progression within 18 months. Patients between 18 and 65 years old had hyperthyroidism, newly diagnosed and lasting under 2 months. This CDR3 contains 15 residues. From germline, CDR1 is MNHEY and CDR2 SVGAGI. V dropped 2 bases and J dropped 5 bases, with 15 bases sitting between them. Amplification of TCR beta CDR3 regions used RNA as the template. The TCR CDR3 first-round RT-PCR relied on the HTBI primer set. Each CDR3 protein gets one entry after TCRdb re-called the multiplex PCR reads with MiXCR. The repertoire holds around 720,000 distinct CDR3 sequences, with about 35% as singletons.

This receptor was obtained from a woman between 40 and 50 years old with Graves' hyperthyroidism. Sequencing input: blood. V usage is TRBV6-5 and J usage is TRBJ2-5; the D gene is possibly TRBD2 (5 bases). The CDR3 nucleotides are TGTGCCAGCAGTTACGGAGGATTCGGTAGGGAGACCCAGTACTTC. Translated, it gives CASSYGGFGRETQYF.